This TCR beta chain was identified in a study of blood T cells in healthy people across ages (dated by TCRdb to about 2015). As for the study more broadly: Template switching captured roughly one uniquely barcoded TCR beta cDNA molecule per two T cells in model experiments. Age-related changes in TCR beta repertoire diversity were measured in the study by deep sequencing normalized with unique cDNA molecular identifiers. Four age groups were formed from the donors: young (average approximately 15 years), middle-aged (less than 40), aged (roughly 59) and long-lived (around 80). To avoid experimental bias, donors of different ages were randomly spread across the sequencing lanes. For two donors (one aged 18 to 30 and one aged 80 or older), the study analyzed two additional independent replicas of 1 million unique cDNA reads from the same blood draw. The paper as a whole reports these results and caveats: Because the CMV infection status of the donors was unknown, age-related changes in expanded clonotypes may potentially have been confounded. Compared with the aged group, more naive CD4+ T cells, fewer expanded clones and increased TCR diversity were shown by the long-lived group, suggesting age selection. Observed TCR beta diversity per million T cells fell roughly linearly with age, and a significant reduction was already apparent by age about 38. Since profiling was done on bulk unsorted PBMCs, naive and antigen-experienced compartments could not be conclusively compared. Observed TCR beta diversity correlated strongly with the percentage of naive T cells measured by flow cytometry. Estimates of total diversity based on one million sequenced T cells were regarded as lower bounds and as underestimates.

To prepare the library, 5' RACE was applied. TCRdb names Illumina HiSeq 2500 as the instrument used. The second PCR ran for about 6 to 12 cycles and used a J-beta primer mix along with a sample-barcoded 5' primer. A template-switch 5' adaptor carrying 12 random nucleotides introduced a unique molecular identifier onto each TCR beta cDNA molecule. Each sample yielded at least 3 million CDR3-containing paired-end reads. First-strand cDNA was synthesized from all RNA with the Mint cDNA synthesis kit, primed by a TRBC-specific oligonucleotide. After uracil-DNA glycosylase treatment, a first 18-cycle PCR used universal primers M1SS and BC2_uni_R on all cDNA. Per the original workflow: Normalization of each sample was performed by random selection of 1 million high-quality reads, each carrying a distinct molecular identifier. Reads sharing molecular identifiers were discarded rather than binned into consensus sequences. CDR3 identification, clonotype clustering and error correction used MiTCR with a Q25 quality threshold and the strictest error-elimination algorithm. Lower-bound total TCR beta diversity was estimated with a nonparametric unseen species model using Euler transformation. In TCRdb, the public reads were trimmed at Q25 with fastp and aligned with MiXCR, with productive beta chains retained. Each CDR3 protein appears once, grouped with its most common genes and DNA. The V and J calls were not made by the authors but by TCRdb's processing. A total of over 1,300,000 distinct CDR3 sequences appear in this sample, approximately 59% of them only once. The ten largest account for under 8.5% of the sample.

This clonotype was observed a handful of times. This receptor's antigen is unknown. Base qualities were left out, and no much larger clone turns up one base away. CDR1 ENHRY and CDR2 SYGVKD are derived from the germline V gene. Measured from the cysteine to the phenylalanine, the CDR3 is 11 residues long. The only DNA kept is the CDR3, 33 bases in frame from the first base. The germline V and J ends show losses of 9 bases and 9 bases respectively, and no gene match explains 4 bases of the junction. The 39 donors, aged about 6 to 100 years, were systemically healthy Caucasian individuals from Russia. Each donor gave about 9.7 milliliters of peripheral blood, drawn into EDTA-treated Vacutainer tubes. Ficoll-Paque density-gradient centrifugation was used to isolate PBMCs, with at least 6 million obtained per sample. Trizol reagent was used to extract total RNA from the PBMCs, yielding at least 5.5 micrograms per sample. The percentages of naive CD45RAhigh/CD27high T cells were determined by flow cytometry on a PBMC aliquot from every donor.

The sequence came from a man between 18 and 29 years old in good health. Input material: blood. Recombination joined TRBV10-3 with TRBJ2-1, and 8 bases in between align with TRBD1. The DNA sequence follows: TGTGCCATGCGACAGGGGTCTGAGCAGTTCTTC. It codes for CAMRQGSEQFF.